A single sample is the source of the 18 T cell receptor beta chains below, sequenced in a study of early T cells in non-severe SARS-CoV-2 infection. TCRdb reprocessed the 5' RACE reads with MiXCR, giving one entry per CDR3 protein. The repertoire consists of nearly 30,000 distinct CDR3 sequences, with roughly 5.1% occurring once and the leading ten covering 11%. Sequenced material: whole blood. All receptors derive from an adult who was a healthcare worker with PCR-confirmed SARS-CoV-2 infection or an uninfected control (not recorded which).

There are a few counts of this clonotype. The genes are TRBV12-3 or TRBV12-4 and TRBJ1-2; D is unresolved. The CDR3 spans 13 residues. The ends were cut back, 6 bases at V and 2 bases at J, with 10 bases in the middle. The CDR3 spells CASRGIGNYGYTF. The CDR3 DNA follows: TGTGCCAGCAGAGGGATTGGGAACTATGGCTACACCTTC.

The table lists this clonotype with many counts. The chain carries TRBV5-4 and TRBJ2-3; the match to TRBD1 covers 9 bases. Germline V gene sequence: CDR1 SGHNT, CDR2 YYREEE (reference sequence). This CDR3 contains 15 residues. The V gene end was trimmed by 4 bases and the J gene end by 1 base; junction bases not matched to a gene: 4. This CDR3 is CASSRRQGGTDTQYF. CDR3 coding DNA: TGTGCCAGCAGCCGCAGACAGGGGGGCACAGATACGCAGTATTTT.

The chain uses TRBV11-2 and TRBJ2-7; 9 positions match TRBD2. This CDR3 has 16 residues. V lost 2 bases and J lost 3; bases outside the gene matches: 8. The V gene's germline CDR1 is SGHAT and CDR2 FQNNGV. The CDR3: CASSLLGASGVYEQYF. As DNA, the CDR3 is TGTGCCAGCAGCTTATTGGGGGCTAGCGGGGTCTACGAGCAGTACTTC.

This clonotype was observed many times. V and J are TRBV7-9 and TRBJ2-1; D is perhaps TRBD2 (5 bases). The CDR3 has 15 residues. CDR1 is SEHNR, CDR2 FQNEAQ, per germline (reference sequence). V gave up 2 bases and J gave up 2 bases, with 10 bases separating them. This CDR3 is CASSLFPSTYNEQFF. In DNA form, the CDR3 reads TGTGCCAGCAGCTTATTTCCTAGCACCTACAATGAGCAGTTCTTC.

This clonotype has ten or more counts. This chain uses TRBV6-2 or TRBV6-3 with TRBJ1-1, with 7 bases aligning to TRBD1. J was trimmed by 6 bases and V by 1 base; bases with no gene match: 8. This CDR3 is 15 amino acids long. The germline CDR1 and CDR2 sequences are MNHEY and SVGEGT. In nucleotides, the CDR3 is TGTGCCAGCAGTTACTTGTACAGGGGAGGGTCTGAAGCTTTCTTT. Its protein product is CASSYLYRGGSEAFF.

The V and J genes are TRBV6-2 or TRBV6-3 and TRBJ2-1, with 12 bases matching TRBD2. Trimming cost V 5 bases and J 3 bases; bases outside gene matches: 11. CDR3 size: 18 residues. The germline V gene encodes CDR1 MNHEY and CDR2 SVGEGT. This chain's CDR3 is CASSGLAGRRMDYNEQFF. CDR3 bases: TGTGCCAGCAGTGGACTAGCGGGACGGAGGATGGACTACAATGAGCAGTTCTTC.

This clonotype appeared a few times. The chain uses TRBV7-9 and TRBJ2-2, with D possibly matching TRBD2 (5 bases). The length of the CDR3 is 15 residues. With 5 bases removed from V and 1 base from J, the gap between germline ends came to 11 bases. CDR1 is SEHNR, CDR2 FQNEAQ, per germline (reference sequence). CDR3 sequence: CASSLPSGNTGELFF. CDR3 in DNA: TGTGCCAGCAGCCTCCCCAGCGGGAACACCGGGGAGCTGTTTTTT. The variable domain in full, completed from reference TRBV7-9 and TRBJ2-2, reads DTGVSQNPRHKITKRGQNVTFRCDPISEHNRLYWYRQTLGQGPEFLTYFQNEAQLEKSRLLSDRFSAERPKGSFSTLEIQRTEQGDSAMYLCASSLPSGNTGELFFGEGSRLTVL.

Ten or more counts support this clonotype. The gene calls are TRBV5-1 and TRBJ2-4, with D perhaps matching TRBD1 (5 bases). Trimming shortened V by 0 bases and J by 0 bases, and 10 bases separated the two germline ends. There are 16 residues in the CDR3. Germline V CDR1 and CDR2: SGHRS, YFSETQ. The CDR3 region has the DNA TGCGCCAGCAGCTTGGGGACGGACATAGCCAAAAACATTCAGTACTTC. It encodes CASSLGTDIAKNIQYF.

The table lists this clonotype with many counts. The CDR3 reads CASSFPTGVDIGELFF. The CDR3 DNA sequence: TGTGCCAGCAGTTTTCCGACAGGGGTCGATATCGGGGAGCTGTTTTTT. The chain has TRBV12-3 or TRBV12-4 and TRBJ2-2; 8 nucleotides match TRBD1. J gave up 7 bases and V 3 bases, and 10 bases lay outside the gene matches. The CDR3 has 16 amino acids.

This clonotype came up many times. V is TRBV2 and J is TRBJ2-7, with unresolved D. V lost 6 bases to trimming and J lost 0 bases, with 6 bases between them. The CDR3 has 12 amino acids. Germline values: CDR1 SNHLY, CDR2 FYNNEI. CDR3 sequence (DNA): TGTGCCAGCAGCCGTGGCTCCTACGAGCAGTACTTC. Translation gives CASSRGSYEQYF.

The J gene is TRBJ2-3, the V gene TRBV6-6; the match to TRBD2 covers 11 bases. The ends lost 8 bases at V and 0 bases at J; junction bases unmatched: 1. CDR1 is MNHNY and CDR2 is SVGAGI in the germline V gene (reference sequence). CDR3 length equals 14 residues. The CDR3 sequence is CASRTSGSTDTQYF. The CDR3 DNA follows: TGTGCCAGCCGGACTAGCGGGAGCACAGATACGCAGTATTTT.

In this sample, this clonotype turned up many times. V gene TRBV24-1 combines with J gene TRBJ1-1, with D hard to call. This CDR3 spans 12 amino acids. The V end lost 12 bases, the J end lost 2 bases, and 12 bases lay between the germline ends. From germline, CDR1 is KGHDR and CDR2 SFDVKD. The CDR3 nucleotides are TGTGCCGCCGCCCCCGGAAACACTGAAGCTTTCTTT. Its protein is CAAAPGNTEAFF.

This clonotype was counted ten times or more. This chain joins TRBV24-1 and TRBJ2-7, with D hard to call. V dropped 4 bases and J dropped 4 bases, with 4 bases sitting between them. The CDR3 loop spans 11 amino acids. Germline V gene sequence: CDR1 KGHDR, CDR2 SFDVKD. CDR3 in amino acids: CATSEGYEQYF. The CDR3 bases are TGTGCCACCAGTGAAGGGTACGAGCAGTACTTC.

This chain uses TRBV20-1 with TRBJ1-6; D uncertain. Trimming left V 3 bases short and J 13 bases short, with 13 bases between. This CDR3 is 12 amino acids long. CDR1 is DFQATT and CDR2 is SNEGSKA in the germline V gene (reference sequence). Here the CDR3 reads CSASGVYSPLHF. The DNA of the CDR3 is TGCAGTGCTAGCGGGGTGTACTCCCCCCTCCACTTT.

This clonotype was observed at least ten times. The chain uses TRBV6-1 and TRBJ2-3, with TRBD2 matching 7 bases. The J segment lost 3 bases and the V segment lost 7 bases, leaving 7 bases of the junction unmatched. The germline CDR1 and CDR2 sequences are MNHNS and SASEGT. The CDR3 is 14 amino acids. The CDR3 DNA sequence: TGTGCCAGCAAACGGGACTACTCGACAGATACGCAGTATTTT. It yields the protein CASKRDYSTDTQYF.

This clonotype has a count of ten or more. This chain uses TRBV7-2 with TRBJ1-5; 9 bases align to TRBD1. This CDR3 has 16 amino acids. J lost 2 bases, V lost 1 base, and 3 bases had no gene match. Germline values: CDR1 SGHTA, CDR2 FQGNSA. CDR3 sequence: CASSLVTGGGNQPQHF. CDR3 nucleotide sequence: TGTGCCAGCAGCTTAGTGACAGGGGGAGGCAATCAGCCCCAGCATTTT.

V usage is TRBV5-5 and J usage is TRBJ1-5; possible D gene TRBD1, 6 bases. CDR3 length: 15 amino acids. Trimming left V 4 bases short and J 3 bases short, with 14 bases between. Germline lookup yields CDR1 SGHKS and CDR2 YYEKEE (reference sequence). CDR3: CASSPGDRDNQPQHF. Written as DNA, the CDR3 is TGTGCCAGCAGCCCAGGGGACCGGGACAATCAGCCCCAGCATTTT.

This clonotype occurred a few times. The chain has TRBV20-1 and TRBJ2-2; TRBD1 agrees at 9 bases. Germline V lookup: CDR1 DFQATT, CDR2 SNEGSKA (reference sequence). The CDR3 loop spans 12 amino acids. V lost 6 bases and J lost 5; bases outside the gene matches: 1. The CDR3 DNA follows: TGCAGTGCGGGGACAGGGACCGGGGAGCTGTTTTTT. Its protein is CSAGTGTGELFF.